This TCR beta chain derives from a study of vaccination and CD4 T cells after COVID-19. Whole-study context: Overlapping spike peptides of SARS-CoV-2, HCoV-NL63, HCoV-OC43 and HCoV-229E were used, and cells were stimulated with them. Controls used CEFX viral epitopes (positive), HIV-1 Nef peptides (negative), or no peptide.

As concerns this clonotype: Its specificity is unknown.

Once obtained from cultured CD4+ T cells, the DNA was sequenced using the Oncomine TCR Beta short-read assay. In TCRdb, the PCR reads were re-called with MiXCR into one record per CDR3 protein. The sample lists 9,500 to 15,000 distinct CDR3 sequences, about two thirds occurring once. Treatment indicated: approximately nine-day PBMC culture with coronavirus spike peptide pools or control peptides (ViraFEST assay). More than 1.5 million PBMCs were grown per well alongside approximately 9.2 IU/ml IL-2 and roughly 9.3 ug/ml peptide pools. Medium was half-exchanged with fresh IL-2 medium on days 3 and 7. J was trimmed by 0 bases and V by 5 bases; bases with no gene match: 5. CDR3 length equals 14 residues. CDR1 is DFQATT and CDR2 is SNEGSKA in the germline V gene (reference sequence).

This chain connects TRBV20-1 to TRBJ2-3; TRBD2 matches 7 bases. Sample: CD4+ T cells from blood, cultured in vitro. The clonotype comes from a human donor who had recovered from COVID-19. The CDR3 reads CSAAGVWSTDTQYF. In DNA, the CDR3 is TGCAGTGCTGCGGGGGTTTGGAGCACAGATACGCAGTATTTT.